Here is one T cell receptor (beta chain) with its context. Its target is unknown. These data come from a study of T cell responses to AZD1222 COVID-19 vaccine. Overall study: Samples with a second dose at about 4 or about 12 weeks were pooled together.

The protocol was immunoSEQ multiplex PCR, while the TCRdb copy is restricted to in-frame clones and leaves out a portion. The sample shows approximately 80,000 clones, around 89% of them seen only once. Whole-study findings and limits: Repertoire sampling happened only post peak T cell response.

The receptor was isolated from an adult in good health. Sequenced material: peripheral blood, taken on day 0 of AZD1222 vaccination.

Here the CDR3 reads CASSVVTGAQETQYF. DNA of the CDR3: TGTGCCAGCAGCGTGGTTACCGGGGCCCAAGAGACCCAGTACTTC. V is TRBV9 and J is TRBJ2-5; either TRBD1 or TRBD2 may fit D (5 bases each). Between the trimmed V and J ends, which lost 2 bases and 1 base, there was a span of 12 bases. The CDR3 extends over 15 amino acids. Per the germline V gene, CDR1 is SGDLS and CDR2 is YYNGEE.